The 12 T cell receptor beta chains listed next were all sequenced from one sample in a study of shared clonotypes between healthy human individuals. The table came from immunoSEQ multiplex PCR; TCRdb's copy has only in-frame clones and leaves some out. The data contain 550,000 to 750,000 clones, roughly 94% of them seen just once; the ten biggest clones take up about 24%. Naive CD8 cells lacked CD45RO, underwent positive selection for CCR7 and left out terminally differentiated effector memory CD45RA+ cells. Sequenced input: naive CD8+ T cells sorted from blood. These receptor sequences come from a man aged 25 to 40 in good health.

Regarding this clone: The same CDR3 is also encoded by other DNA sequences in this sample. This rearrangement joins TRBV11-2 to TRBJ2-1, with D tentatively TRBD2 (5 bases). The ends were cut back, 3 bases at V and 4 bases at J, with 7 bases in the middle. The CDR3 loop spans 13 amino acids. In germline, CDR1 is SGHAT, CDR2 FQNNGV. The CDR3 loop reads CASSLEVYNEQFF. The DNA for the CDR3 is TGTGCCAGCAGCTTGGAGGTTTACAATGAGCAGTTCTTC.

In DNA form, the CDR3 reads TGTGCCAGCAGTCTCCGGGACAGACTTAACAATGAGCAGTTCTTC. Translation gives CASSLRDRLNNEQFF. This sequence joins TRBV7-6 and TRBJ2-1; TRBD1 aligns across 7 bases. The J segment lost 5 bases and the V segment lost 6 bases, leaving 10 bases of the junction unmatched. The CDR3 has 15 amino acids. CDR1 and CDR2 from the germline V gene are SGHVS and FNYEAQ.

V gene TRBV9 combines with J gene TRBJ1-2, with D unclear. Germline-derived CDR1 and CDR2 are SGDLS and YYNGEE. The CDR3 length is 11 residues. Trimming stripped 7 bases from V and 9 bases from J, with 13 bases between. Written as DNA, the CDR3 is TGTGCCAGCTCAATTGGCATGAGCTACACCTTC. It yields the protein CASSIGMSYTF.

V and J are TRBV27 and TRBJ1-5; TRBD1 matches 7 bases. The CDR3 consists of 14 residues. V was clipped by 3 bases and J by 6 bases; unmatched bases: 5. Germline V gene lookup returns CDR1 MNHEY and CDR2 SMNVEV (reference sequence). The CDR3: CASSFQGEGQPQHF. The CDR3 bases are TGTGCCAGCAGTTTCCAGGGGGAAGGTCAGCCCCAGCATTTT.

In DNA form, the CDR3 reads TGTGCCAGCAGCCACGGAAGGGACTCTTCCGTGAACACTGAAGCTTTCTTT. It encodes CASSHGRDSSVNTEAFF. The chain couples TRBV9 to TRBJ1-1; D might be TRBD1 (5 bases). The CDR3 has 17 amino acids. V gave up 4 bases and J gave up 0 bases, with 19 bases separating them. The germline gives CDR1 SGDLS, CDR2 YYNGEE.

The rearrangement uses TRBV18 and TRBJ2-1; D remains ambiguous. CDR3 length: 16 amino acids. Trimming cost V 1 base and J 0 bases, with 10 bases left between them. The germline V gene has CDR1 KGHSH and CDR2 LQKENI. Here the CDR3 reads CASSPRPLSSYNEQFF. The CDR3, as DNA: TGTGCCAGCTCACCACGACCGCTTAGCTCCTACAATGAGCAGTTCTTC.

The J gene is TRBJ2-2, the V gene TRBV9, with 8 bases identical to TRBD2. The CDR3 is 17 amino acids. Trimming took 3 bases from V and 1 from J; bases not matched to a gene: 8. The germline CDR1 and CDR2 sequences are SGDLS and YYNGEE. CDR3 sequence: CASSAQTGTRNTGELFF. CDR3 DNA: TGTGCCAGCAGCGCCCAAACCGGGACTAGGAACACCGGGGAGCTGTTTTTT. Full variable domain (outside the CDR3, taken from reference TRBV9 and TRBJ2-2): DSGVTQTPKHLITATGQRVTLRCSPRSGDLSVYWYQQSLDQGLQFLIQYYNGEERAKGNILERFSAQQFPDLHSELNLSSLELGDSALYFCASSAQTGTRNTGELFFGEGSRLTVL.

This rearrangement joins TRBV19 to TRBJ1-2, with D perhaps matching TRBD1 (5 bases). This CDR3 is 15 amino acids long. The V gene's germline CDR1 is LNHDA and CDR2 SQIVND (reference sequence). V dropped 6 bases and J dropped 7 bases, with 21 bases sitting between them. The CDR3 nucleotides are TGTGCCAGTAGGCGGGACTTTCTTTCTGGAAGTGGCTACACCTTC. Translating it yields CASRRDFLSGSGYTF.

CDR3 sequence reads: CASSPTQGSPLHF. Here the CDR3 DNA reads TGTGCCAGCAGCCCCACCCAAGGATCACCCCTCCACTTT. V and J are TRBV7-7 and TRBJ1-6; no definite D call. The CDR3 runs 13 residues. In germline, CDR1 is SSHAT, CDR2 FNYEAQ (reference sequence). V was shortened by 5 bases and J by 10 bases, with 12 bases between the two germline ends. The variable domain in full, completed from reference TRBV7-7 and TRBJ1-6, reads GAGVSQSPRYKVTKRGQDVTLRCDPISSHATLYWYQQALGQGPEFLTYFNYEAQPDKSGLPSDRFSAERPEGSISTLTIQRTEQRDSAMYRCASSPTQGSPLHFGNGTRLTVT.

The chain employs TRBV6-5 and TRBJ2-7, with TRBD1 as a possible D gene (6 bases). Germline V gene sequence: CDR1 MNHEY, CDR2 SVGAGI. The V end was cut by 0 bases, the J end by 1 base, with 13 bases between. This CDR3 comprises 16 residues. The DNA of the CDR3 is TGTGCCAGCAGTTACTCGAACGGGGACACTTCCTACGAGCAGTACTTC. Its translation: CASSYSNGDTSYEQYF.

The chain has TRBV7-9 and TRBJ2-7; D possibly matches TRBD1 or TRBD2 (5 bases each). The germline CDR1 and CDR2 sequences are SEHNR and FQNEAQ (reference sequence). The V gene lost 5 bases and the J gene lost 2 bases, with 13 bases spanning the gap. The CDR3 is 14 residues long. The CDR3 DNA is TGTGCCAGCAGCGAGGGGACGGGCCCCTACGAGCAGTACTTC. As protein: CASSEGTGPYEQYF.

This sequence joins TRBV9 and TRBJ1-2; possibly TRBD1 for D (6 bases). Germline CDR1 is SGDLS and CDR2 is YYNGEE. The germline V and J ends were trimmed by 1 base and 0 bases, with 25 bases remaining between them. The CDR3 spans 20 residues. In DNA, the CDR3 is TGTGCCAGCAGCGTAAGTGGGTCCCGTGGGGGCCCAAGAGCTAACTATGGCTACACCTTC. Amino acid sequence: CASSVSGSRGGPRANYGYTF.